These 10 T cell receptor beta chains share one sample of origin, sequenced in a study of shared clonotypes between healthy human individuals. Assay: immunoSEQ multiplex PCR; the TCRdb copy retains only in-frame clones and omits some. The sample lists about 800,000 clones, around 96% seen once, with about 0.21% in the top ten. Naivety among CD8 cells was defined by CD45RO negativity and positive CCR7 selection, thereby excluding terminally differentiated effector memory CD45RA+ cells. Sequencing was performed on naive CD8+ T cells sorted from blood. The receptors were sampled from a man under 40 in good health.

V is TRBV27 and J is TRBJ1-5, with D possibly being TRBD1 (5 bases). The CDR3 is made up of 15 amino acids. The germline V gene has CDR1 MNHEY and CDR2 SMNVEV (reference sequence). V gave up 0 bases and J gave up 4 bases, with 10 bases separating them. CDR3 amino acids: CASSLSRWGNQPQHF. The CDR3 region has the DNA TGTGCCAGCAGTTTATCGCGGTGGGGGAATCAGCCCCAGCATTTT.

This chain links TRBV5-5 with TRBJ2-1; the D gene is possibly TRBD2 (6 bases). The length of the CDR3 is 17 residues. The germline CDR1 and CDR2 sequences are SGHKS and YYEKEE (reference sequence). Trimming removed 3 bases from V and 0 bases from J, with 16 bases in between. The CDR3 spells CASSSEGLQTSYNEQFF. DNA for the CDR3: TGTGCCAGCAGCTCGGAGGGCCTACAGACCTCCTACAATGAGCAGTTCTTC.

V usage is TRBV15 and J usage is TRBJ2-1; D remains ambiguous. CDR3 size: 14 residues. Germline CDR1 is LNHNV and CDR2 is YYDKDF (reference sequence). Trimming took 1 base from V and 5 from J, leaving 9 bases between them. The CDR3 reads CATSRGVSNNEQFF. The DNA for the CDR3 is TGTGCCACCAGCAGAGGGGTAAGCAACAATGAGCAGTTCTTC.

This sequence joins TRBV30 and TRBJ2-3, with D tentatively TRBD1 (6 bases). Germline V gene sequence: CDR1 GTSNPN, CDR2 SVGIG (reference sequence). CDR3 length: 15 residues. V lost 2 bases and J lost 2, with 14 bases in between. CDR3 loop: CAWSLTGGITDTQYF. The CDR3, as DNA: TGTGCCTGGAGTTTGACAGGCGGAATCACAGATACGCAGTATTTT.

This clone was counted once. The rearrangement links TRBV28 to TRBJ2-7, with TRBD2 matching 10 bases. After removal of 2 bases from V and 7 bases from J, the junction contained 5 bases not matched to a gene. The CDR3 consists of 14 residues. Germline V CDR1 and CDR2: MDHEN, SYDVKM. The CDR3: CASSLLAGEWEQYF. CDR3 nucleotides: TGTGCCAGCAGTTTACTAGCGGGAGAATGGGAGCAGTACTTC.

This chain joins TRBV30 and TRBJ2-7; TRBD2 matches at 8 bases. This CDR3 contains 14 residues. From germline, CDR1 is GTSNPN and CDR2 SVGIG (reference sequence). Losses at the gene ends were 0 bases for V and 3 bases for J; bases not matched to a gene: 4. In DNA, the CDR3 is TGTGCCTGGAGTGTAGCGGGAGAAGACTACGAGCAGTACTTC. This encodes CAWSVAGEDYEQYF.

V is TRBV4-3 and J is TRBJ1-1, with D maybe TRBD1 (6 bases). V was cut by 1 base and J by 6 bases, with 15 bases left in between. Germline CDR1 and CDR2: LGHNA and YSLEER. CDR3 size: 15 residues. The CDR3 DNA reads as TGCGCCAGCAGCCAAGTCCCGACAGGAGACGCTGAAGCTTTCTTT. It is translated as CASSQVPTGDAEAFF.

The chain uses TRBV7-9 and TRBJ2-1; D is unresolved. The ends were cut back, 5 bases at V and 2 bases at J, with 10 bases in the middle. Germline CDR1 reads SEHNR; CDR2 reads FQNEAQ (reference sequence). The CDR3 loop spans 14 amino acids. CDR3 in DNA: TGTGCCAGCAGCCGAGGTGACACCTACAATGAGCAGTTCTTC. Translating gives CASSRGDTYNEQFF.

The rearrangement joins TRBV29-1 to TRBJ2-7, with D possibly TRBD1 on 5 matching bases. Per germline, CDR1 SQVTM and CDR2 ANQGSEA. The CDR3 runs to 10 residues. Trimming took off 4 bases at V and 6 bases at J, with 7 bases between the two ends. The CDR3: CSVVGREQYF. The CDR3 bases are TGCAGCGTTGTGGGGCGCGAGCAGTACTTC.

V gene TRBV7-9 combines with J gene TRBJ1-3; D is perhaps TRBD1 (5 bases). In germline, CDR1 is SEHNR, CDR2 FQNEAQ (reference sequence). V shed 6 bases and J shed 0 bases, with 12 bases lying between them. CDR3 length equals 15 residues. The DNA of the CDR3 is TGTGCCAGCAGGGCGACAGCGAGCTCTGGAAACACCATATATTTT. Protein sequence: CASRATASSGNTIYF.